These 6 T cell receptor beta chains originate from one sample sequenced in a study of patients and donors after allogeneic stem cell transplantation. TCRdb ran MiXCR on the RT-PCR reads and lists one entry per CDR3 protein. Here the sample spans 410,000 or so distinct CDR3 sequences, about a sixth being singletons. The sample taken for sequencing was blood, either unsorted or a sorted T cell fraction (not recorded which). The receptor set was obtained from a human donor who was either an allogeneic HSCT recipient or a stem cell or donor lymphocyte infusion donor (not recorded which). It is not recorded whose cells these are; they may come from a transplant donor.

This clonotype showed up just a few times. The chain uses TRBV4-1 and TRBJ2-7, with 7 nucleotides matching TRBD2. Germline CDR1 MGHRA, CDR2 YSYEKL. CDR3 length: 16 residues. V was pared by 4 bases and J by 0 bases, with 9 bases of the junction left unmatched. DNA of the CDR3: TGCGCCAGCAGCCTCACTAGCGCCCAGAGCTCCTACGAGCAGTACTTC. This sequence encodes CASSLTSAQSSYEQYF.

This clonotype has just a few counts. The V call is TRBV4-1, the J call TRBJ1-4, with TRBD1 matching over 8 bases. The CDR3 loop spans 19 amino acids. From germline, CDR1 is MGHRA and CDR2 YSYEKL. V was clipped by 1 base and J by 0 bases; unmatched bases: 10. CDR3 in amino acids: CASSQGAGTGKATNEKLFF. CDR3 nucleotides: TGCGCCAGCAGCCAAGGAGCCGGGACAGGCAAAGCAACTAATGAAAAACTGTTTTTT.

A few counts support this clonotype. V is TRBV12-3 or TRBV12-4 and J is TRBJ2-3; 9 bases align to TRBD1. The V segment lost 7 bases and the J segment 3 bases; nucleotides outside the gene matches: 5. The CDR3 length is 14 residues. The CDR3 reads CASTPGQGTDTQYF. The CDR3 coding sequence is TGTGCCAGCACCCCGGGACAGGGAACAGATACGCAGTATTTT.

This clonotype was seen a few times. J is TRBJ2-3 and V is TRBV12-3 or TRBV12-4, with TRBD2 matching over 7 bases. The CDR3 covers 15 residues. The J segment lost 5 bases and the V segment lost 3 bases, leaving 8 bases of the junction unmatched. CDR3 sequence: CASSLRLAARDTQYF. CDR3 nucleotide sequence: TGTGCCAGCAGTTTGCGACTAGCAGCGCGAGATACGCAGTATTTT.

In this sample, this clonotype turned up many times. A junction end diverges from the germline sequence, so it may reflect a read error. V gene TRBV5-1 combines with J gene TRBJ1-5, with D hard to call. Germline CDR1 SGHRS, CDR2 YFSETQ. The CDR3 has 13 amino acids. The CDR3 spells CASSLAGDQPQHF. In nucleotides, the CDR3 is TGTGCCAGCAGCTTGGCTGGGGATCAGCCCCAGCATTTT.

The V gene is TRBV10-3, the J gene TRBJ1-2, with TRBD1 identical over 7 bases. CDR1 is ENHRY, CDR2 SYGVKD, per germline. V shed 5 bases and J 8 bases; nucleotides not matched to a gene: 5. CDR3 length equals 12 residues. CDR3 sequence reads: CAISQGGSGYTF. CDR3 bases: TGTGCCATCAGTCAGGGGGGGAGCGGCTACACCTTC.